The rows below give T cell receptor beta chains drawn from one sample of a study of blood T cell repertoires in COVID-19. Measured with immunoSEQ multiplex PCR; TCRdb has only the in-frame clones, and not every one. The top ten hold around 10% of the sample, which has about 230,000 clones, 86% seen once. Source material: peripheral blood. All receptors come from a man in his fifties or sixties with COVID-19, enrolled during active disease. Both conserved end residues are part of each CDR3. A D gene is named only where the DNA matches it firmly. A clone size is listed for some rows: how often the clone was seen (once, few, many), or a class if it is expanded.

J | D | V | size | DNA | CDR3
TRBJ2-3 | TRBD1 | TRBV19 | . | TGTGCCAGTAGTACGATCGGGACAGGGGTGACAGATACGCAGTATTTT | CASSTIGTGVTDTQYF
TRBJ2-7 | TRBD1 | TRBV7-9 | few | TGTGCCAGCAGCCCACCCGGGACAGTCGCCTACGAGCAGTACTTC | CASSPPGTVAYEQYF
TRBJ2-7 | TRBD2 | TRBV2 | . | TGTGCCAGCAGGACTAGCGGACCTCCCGAGCAGTACTTC | CASRTSGPPEQYF
TRBJ1-1 | . | TRBV6-5 | . | TGTGCCAGCAGAGGGGCCGCGAACACTGAAGCTTTCTTT | CASRGAANTEAFF
TRBJ1-3 | TRBD1 | TRBV28 | . | TGTGCCAGCAGTTATGGACAGGGGGCGTCGGGAAACACCATATATTTT | CASSYGQGASGNTIYF
TRBJ1-5 | . | TRBV6-5 | . | TGTGCCAGCAGTTATAGCAGCTATAGCAATCAGCCCCAGCATTTT | CASSYSSYSNQPQHF
TRBJ2-1 | . | TRBV19 | once | TGTGCCAGTAGTATCAGGCAGGGTGGTCACAATGAGCAGTTCTTC | CASSIRQGGHNEQFF
TRBJ2-5 | . | TRBV7-3 | . | TGTGCCAGCAGCCCCCAGGGAAGGGAGACCCAGTACTTC | CASSPQGRETQYF
TRBJ2-7 | TRBD1 | TRBV19 | . | TGTGCCAGTAGACCCGGGACAGGGAGTTCCTACGAGCAGTACTTC | CASRPGTGSSYEQYF
TRBJ2-7 | TRBD2 | TRBV5-1 | once | TGCGCCAGCAGCTTGGGTGGACTAGCGGGAGTTAGTTCCTACGAGCAGTACTTC | CASSLGGLAGVSSYEQYF
TRBJ1-5 | . | TRBV5-5 | few | TGTGCCAGCAGCTTGGGGCAGGGCTTTCAGCCCCAGCATTTT | CASSLGQGFQPQHF
TRBJ2-1 | TRBD1 | TRBV29-1 | . | TGCAGCGTCCCCGGGACAGACTACAATGAGCAGTTCTTC | CSVPGTDYNEQFF